Listed below are T cell receptor beta chains from one sample, sequenced in a study of T cell repertoires in cytomegalovirus infection. From the reads, TCRdb called clonotypes with MiXCR, one entry per CDR3 protein. The sample has about 740,000 distinct CDR3 sequences, 35% seen once. The sample taken for sequencing was PBMCs. The receptors shown here come from a human donor in good health (CMV status not recorded). Some clones in this sample may be carry-over from other donors' samples. The CDR3 runs from the conserved cysteine through the conserved F or W.

V,J,CDR3
TRBV7-9,TRBJ1-5,CAVAGDLRNQPQHF
TRBV20-1,TRBJ1-6,CSASQDYNSPLHF
TRBV20-1,TRBJ2-1,CSARDASGIDNEQFF
TRBV19,TRBJ1-1,CASSILGGAGRRVMVNTEAFF
TRBV13,TRBJ2-3,CASSAKLADLTDTQYF
TRBV4-1,TRBJ2-7,CASSPGLTSYEQYF
TRBV6-2/TRBV6-3,TRBJ1-2,CASSHWTGHPSYGYTF
TRBV7-2,TRBJ1-2,CASSHGQGITYGYTF
TRBV12-3/TRBV12-4,TRBJ2-7,CASRGTGTLYEQYF
TRBV6-1,TRBJ1-5,CASSPGQALNQPQHF
TRBV7-6,TRBJ2-4,CASSPRTPNIQYF
TRBV29-1,TRBJ2-5,CSVKGSRRGTQYF
TRBV28,TRBJ2-2,CASSIRGLGTGELFF
TRBV4-3,TRBJ1-6,CASSQDGPSPLHF
TRBV5-6,TRBJ1-1,CASRGFYLMNTEAFF
TRBV11-3,TRBJ2-1,CASSFSAGGHEQFF
TRBV6-8,TRBJ1-6,CASRGGHHNSPLHF
TRBV11-2,TRBJ2-3,CASSRTGVGTDTQYF
TRBV7-6,TRBJ2-5,CASSGTGHRGFSQYF
TRBV13,TRBJ2-3,CASSFVREADTQYF
TRBV4-2,TRBJ1-1,CASSQEYDRPNEAFF
TRBV6-1,TRBJ2-1,CASKGGGLAYNEQFF
TRBV11-1,TRBJ1-1,CASRVGAMNTEAFF
TRBV5-8,TRBJ1-5,CASSLGSSKGRGTDQPQHF
TRBV29-1,TRBJ2-2,CSAKSGLTHTGELFF
TRBV20-1,TRBJ1-6,CSARVGHYNSPLHF
TRBV7-2,TRBJ2-5,CASSLLAAFQETQYF
TRBV6-1,TRBJ2-5,CASTGTGTSRGETQYF
TRBV28,TRBJ2-1,CASNEQRDYNEQFF
TRBV7-2,TRBJ1-2,CASSLEKAGIYGYTF
TRBV7-2,TRBJ2-7,CASSFTPFTGSYEQYF
TRBV19,TRBJ1-4,CASSIDRRGAELF
TRBV7-9,TRBJ2-5,CASFRLAGENLQETQYF
TRBV27,TRBJ2-5,CASSSHRWGPERETQYF
TRBV6-2/TRBV6-3,TRBJ2-7,CASSYSGRRQNYEQYF
TRBV5-6,TRBJ2-1,CASSLPLDNNEQFF
TRBV27,TRBJ1-5,CASSLLGTPRGNQPQHF
TRBV2,TRBJ1-1,CASSGDSTEAFF
TRBV19,TRBJ2-5,CASSISEGYETQYF
TRBV19,TRBJ1-2,CATKAITGLGSNYGYTF
TRBV20-1,TRBJ1-2,CIASMAVYGYTF
TRBV24-1,TRBJ2-3,CATSDRTLAGASDTQYF
TRBV19,TRBJ2-1,CASTEQAVTYNEQLF
TRBV19,TRBJ2-1,CASDLGQGGYNEQFF
TRBV30,TRBJ2-7,CAWRRQGNEQYF
TRBV24-1,TRBJ2-7,CATSDPTSGYEQYF
TRBV7-6,TRBJ2-4,CASSLDSGESNIQYF
TRBV9,TRBJ1-1,CASSVAITPVNTEAFF